This T cell receptor (beta chain) was sequenced for a study of shared clonotypes between healthy human individuals. Study-wide background: Donors were a couple of women and a few men aged 18 to 49.

As for this clone: The antigen is not known.

Points from the study as a whole: Sorted-subset samples were not fully sequenced, rarefaction indicated.

The germline V gene encodes CDR1 SGHNT and CDR2 YYREEE (reference sequence). With 6 bases removed from V and 0 bases from J, the gap between germline ends came to 11 bases. The length of the CDR3 is 14 residues. An approximately 210 ng quantity of DNA, roughly 32,000 T cell genomes, went into the sorted-subset replicate PCRs. TCRdb's copy holds only in-frame clones and misses some; the assay was immunoSEQ multiplex PCR. This table has around 2.1 million clones, 90% to 97% appearing once. The sequence was obtained from a man aged 18 to 35 in good health. Specimen: naive CD4+ T cells sorted from blood. Subset described: CD45RA+ positively selected. The gene calls are TRBV5-4 and TRBJ2-3; D may be TRBD2 (5 bases). The CDR3 spells CASNPGFSTDTQYF. The CDR3 DNA reads as TGTGCCAGCAATCCGGGATTTAGCACAGATACGCAGTATTTT.